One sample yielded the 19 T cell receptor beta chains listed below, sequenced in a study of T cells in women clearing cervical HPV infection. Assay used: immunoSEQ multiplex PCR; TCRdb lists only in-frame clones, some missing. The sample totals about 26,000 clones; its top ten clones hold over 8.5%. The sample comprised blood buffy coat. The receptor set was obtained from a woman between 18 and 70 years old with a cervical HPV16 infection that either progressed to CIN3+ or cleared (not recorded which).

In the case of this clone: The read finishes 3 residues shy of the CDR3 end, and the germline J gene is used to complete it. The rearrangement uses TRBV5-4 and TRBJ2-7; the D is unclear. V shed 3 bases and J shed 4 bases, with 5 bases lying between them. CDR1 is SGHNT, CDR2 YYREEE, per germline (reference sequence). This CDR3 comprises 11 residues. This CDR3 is CASSSTYEQYF. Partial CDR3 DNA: TGTGCCAGCAGCTCCACATACGAG.

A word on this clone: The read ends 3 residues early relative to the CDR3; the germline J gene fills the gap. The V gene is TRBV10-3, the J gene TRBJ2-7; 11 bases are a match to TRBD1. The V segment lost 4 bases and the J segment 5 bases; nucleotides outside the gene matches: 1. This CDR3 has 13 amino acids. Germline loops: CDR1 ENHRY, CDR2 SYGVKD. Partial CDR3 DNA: TGTGCCATCAGTGGGGGACAGGGGGACGAG. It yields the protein CAISGGQGDE. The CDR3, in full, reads CAISGGQGDEQYF.

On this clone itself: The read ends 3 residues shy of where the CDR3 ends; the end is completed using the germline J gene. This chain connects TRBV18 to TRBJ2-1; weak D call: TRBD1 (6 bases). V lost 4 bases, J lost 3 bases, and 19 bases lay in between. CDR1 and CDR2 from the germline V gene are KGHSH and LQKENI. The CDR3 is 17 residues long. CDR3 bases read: TGTGCCAGCTCACGATACACGTCGGGACAAGTCTACAATGAG. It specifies CASSRYTSGQVYNE. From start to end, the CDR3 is CASSRYTSGQVYNEQFF.

CDR3 loop: CASSSRYDYTF. The sequenced CDR3 bases are TGTGCCAGCAGCTCAAGGTACGAC. The rearrangement links TRBV7-2 to TRBJ1-2; D remains ambiguous. The read gets to within 3 residues of the CDR3 end, and the germline J gene fills in the rest. This CDR3 is built from 11 residues. Germline-derived CDR1 and CDR2 are SGHTA and FQGNSA.

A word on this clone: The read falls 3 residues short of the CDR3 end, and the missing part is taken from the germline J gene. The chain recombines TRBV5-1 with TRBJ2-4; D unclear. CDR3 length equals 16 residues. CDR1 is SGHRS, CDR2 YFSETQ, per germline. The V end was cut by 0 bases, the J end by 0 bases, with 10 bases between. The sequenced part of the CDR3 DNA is TGCGCCAGCAGCTTGGGCGCTTCCCTAGCCAAAAACATT. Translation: CASSLGASLAKNI. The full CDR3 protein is CASSLGASLAKNIQYF.

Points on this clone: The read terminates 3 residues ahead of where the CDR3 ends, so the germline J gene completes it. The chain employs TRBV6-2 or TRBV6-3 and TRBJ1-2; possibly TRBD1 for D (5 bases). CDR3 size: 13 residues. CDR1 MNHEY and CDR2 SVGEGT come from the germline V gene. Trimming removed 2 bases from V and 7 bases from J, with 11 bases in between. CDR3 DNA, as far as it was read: TGTGCCAGCAGTTACGGTTCAGGGCCTGGC. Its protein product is CASSYGSGPG. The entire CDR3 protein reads CASSYGSGPGYTF.

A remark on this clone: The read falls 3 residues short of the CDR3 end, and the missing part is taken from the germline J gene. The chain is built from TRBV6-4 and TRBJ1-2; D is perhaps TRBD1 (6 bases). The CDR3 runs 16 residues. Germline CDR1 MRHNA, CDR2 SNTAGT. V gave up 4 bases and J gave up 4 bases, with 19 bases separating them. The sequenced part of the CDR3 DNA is TGTGCCAGCAGTGCCGTCGGGGGGGCCTCCCCCTATGGC. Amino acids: CASSAVGGASPYG. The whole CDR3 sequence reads CASSAVGGASPYGYTF.

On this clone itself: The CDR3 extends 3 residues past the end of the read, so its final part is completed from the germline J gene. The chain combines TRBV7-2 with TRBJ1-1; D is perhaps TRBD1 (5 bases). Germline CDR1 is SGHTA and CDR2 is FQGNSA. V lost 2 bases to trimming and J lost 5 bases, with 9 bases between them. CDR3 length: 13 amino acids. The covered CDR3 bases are TGTGCCAGCAGCTTATTCGGGGGAACTGAA. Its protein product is CASSLFGGTE. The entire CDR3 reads CASSLFGGTEAFF.

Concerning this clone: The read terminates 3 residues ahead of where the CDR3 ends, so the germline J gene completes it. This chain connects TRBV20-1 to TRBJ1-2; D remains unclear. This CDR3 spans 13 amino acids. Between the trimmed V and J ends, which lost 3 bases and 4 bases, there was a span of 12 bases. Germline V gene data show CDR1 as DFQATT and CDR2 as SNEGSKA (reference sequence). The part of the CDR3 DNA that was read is TGCAGTGCTAGTGTAGAGGGTCTCTATGGC. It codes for CSASVEGLYG. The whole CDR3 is CSASVEGLYGYTF.

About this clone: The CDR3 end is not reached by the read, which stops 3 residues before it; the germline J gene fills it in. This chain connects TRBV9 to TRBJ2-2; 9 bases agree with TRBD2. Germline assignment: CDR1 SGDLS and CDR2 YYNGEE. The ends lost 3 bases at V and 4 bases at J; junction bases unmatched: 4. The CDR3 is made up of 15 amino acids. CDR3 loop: CASSGKTSGTGELFF. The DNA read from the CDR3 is TGTGCCAGCAGCGGGAAGACTAGCGGCACCGGGGAG.

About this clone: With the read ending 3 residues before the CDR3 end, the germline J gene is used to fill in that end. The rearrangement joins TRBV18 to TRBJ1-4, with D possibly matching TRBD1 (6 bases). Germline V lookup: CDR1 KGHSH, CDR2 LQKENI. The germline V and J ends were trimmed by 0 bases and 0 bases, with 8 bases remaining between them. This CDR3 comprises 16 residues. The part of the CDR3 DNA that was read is TGTGCCAGCTCACCACCGGACAGCCCAACTAATGAAAAA. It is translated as CASSPPDSPTNEK. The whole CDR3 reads CASSPPDSPTNEKLFF.

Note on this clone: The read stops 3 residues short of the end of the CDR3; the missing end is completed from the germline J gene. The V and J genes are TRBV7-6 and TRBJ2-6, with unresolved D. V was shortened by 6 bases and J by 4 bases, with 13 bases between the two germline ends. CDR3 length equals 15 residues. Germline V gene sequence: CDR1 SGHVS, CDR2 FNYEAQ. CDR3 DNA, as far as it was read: TGTGCCAGCAGTTTACCGGTATCCGGGGCCAACGTC. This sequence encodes CASSLPVSGANV. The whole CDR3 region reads CASSLPVSGANVLTF.

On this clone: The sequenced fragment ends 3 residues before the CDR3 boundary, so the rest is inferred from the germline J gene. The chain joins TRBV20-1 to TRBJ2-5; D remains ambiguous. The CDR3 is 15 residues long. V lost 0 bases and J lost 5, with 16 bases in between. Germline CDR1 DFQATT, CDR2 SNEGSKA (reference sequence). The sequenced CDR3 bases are TGCAGTGCTAGAGATTCCGGCCGGGTAGAGGAGACC. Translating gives CSARDSGRVEET. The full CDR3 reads CSARDSGRVEETQYF.

The DNA read from the CDR3 is TGCAGTGCCCCAGGACAGGCTCCTTCTTGGCATGAG. Translated, it gives CSAPGQAPSWHE. The whole CDR3 protein reads CSAPGQAPSWHEQFF. The chain joins TRBV20-1 to TRBJ2-1; 7 bases fit TRBD1. The read stops 3 residues short of the end of the CDR3; the missing end is completed from the germline J gene. Germline assignment: CDR1 DFQATT and CDR2 SNEGSKA (reference sequence). The CDR3 runs 15 residues. V was pared by 6 bases and J by 8 bases, with 16 bases of the junction left unmatched.

This chain's CDR3 is CASSFTGAGELFF. The CDR3 bases that were read are TGTGCCAGCAGCTTTACAGGGGCCGGGGAG. The chain carries TRBV7-2 and TRBJ2-2, with 7 bases lining up with TRBD1. The CDR3 end is not reached by the read, which stops 3 residues before it; the germline J gene fills it in. Losses at the gene ends were 3 bases for V and 6 bases for J; bases not matched to a gene: 1. This CDR3 has 13 amino acids. Germline lookup yields CDR1 SGHTA and CDR2 FQGNSA.

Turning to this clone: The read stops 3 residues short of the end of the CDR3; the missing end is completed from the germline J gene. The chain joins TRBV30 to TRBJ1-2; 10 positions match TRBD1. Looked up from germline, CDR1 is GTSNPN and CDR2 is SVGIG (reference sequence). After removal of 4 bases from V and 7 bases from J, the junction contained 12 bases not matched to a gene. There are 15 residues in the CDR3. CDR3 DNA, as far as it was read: TGTGCCTGGAAGGAAGGTCCGACAGGGGGCTCTGGC. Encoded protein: CAWKEGPTGGSG. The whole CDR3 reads CAWKEGPTGGSGYTF.

The CDR3 protein is CASSPRGGTGELFF. The part of the CDR3 DNA that was read is TGTGCCAGCAGCCCTAGAGGGGGCACCGGGGAG. The chain has TRBV7-2 and TRBJ2-2; D might be TRBD1 (6 bases). The CDR3 extends 3 residues past the end of the read, so its final part is completed from the germline J gene. Germline V gene lookup returns CDR1 SGHTA and CDR2 FQGNSA. CDR3 length equals 14 residues. V was shortened by 5 bases and J by 4 bases, with 11 bases between the two germline ends. Full variable domain (rest looked up from reference TRBV7-2 and TRBJ2-2): GAGVSQSPSNKVTEKGKDVELRCDPISGHTALYWYRQSLGQGLEFLIYFQGNSAPDKSGLPSDRFSAERTGGSVSTLTIQRTQQEDSAVYLCASSPRGGTGELFFGEGSRLTVL.

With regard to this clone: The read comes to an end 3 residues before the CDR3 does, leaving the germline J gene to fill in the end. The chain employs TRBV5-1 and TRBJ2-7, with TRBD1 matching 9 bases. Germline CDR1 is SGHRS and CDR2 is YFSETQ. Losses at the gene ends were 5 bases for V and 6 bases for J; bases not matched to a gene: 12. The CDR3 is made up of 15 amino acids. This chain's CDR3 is CASRQGALPPGEQYF. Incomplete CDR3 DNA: TGCGCCAGCAGACAGGGGGCTCTACCACCGGGCGAG. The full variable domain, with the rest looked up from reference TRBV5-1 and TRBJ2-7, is KAGVTQTPRYLIKTRGQQVTLSCSPISGHRSVSWYQQTPGQGLQFLFEYFSETQRNKGNFPGRFSGRQFSNSRSEMNVSTLELGDSALYLCASRQGALPPGEQYFGPGTRLTVT.

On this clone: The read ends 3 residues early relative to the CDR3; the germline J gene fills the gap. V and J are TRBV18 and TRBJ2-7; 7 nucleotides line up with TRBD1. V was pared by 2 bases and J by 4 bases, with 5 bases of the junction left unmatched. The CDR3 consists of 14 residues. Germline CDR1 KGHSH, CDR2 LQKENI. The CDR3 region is CASSPRRQGYEQYF. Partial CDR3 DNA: TGTGCCAGCTCACCAAGGAGACAGGGATACGAG.